This passage covers 9 T cell receptor beta chains from one sample sequenced in a study of graft-versus-host responses after intestinal transplantation. No cognate antigen is known for these TCRs. This table comes from immunoSEQ multiplex PCR, and its TCRdb copy is limited to in-frame clones, with some not included. The sample consists of 90,000 to 150,000 clones, around 93% of them appearing once. The source material was unstimulated CD4+ T cells sorted from spleen or lymph node cells, sampled before intestinal transplant. The receptors originated from a human donor who received an intestinal transplant.

V usage is TRBV27 and J usage is TRBJ2-1; 8 nucleotides align to TRBD2. V was clipped by 2 bases and J by 5 bases; unmatched bases: 11. The germline V gene has CDR1 MNHEY and CDR2 SMNVEV (reference sequence). This CDR3 is built from 17 residues. In DNA, the CDR3 is TGTGCCAGCAGTTTAATCTTTAAGGAGCGGGAGAACAATGAGCAGTTCTTC. Its translation: CASSLIFKERENNEQFF.

The gene calls are TRBV7-3 and TRBJ2-1; TRBD1 or TRBD2 may be the D gene (5 bases each). The CDR3 contains 13 residues. Per germline, CDR1 SGHTA and CDR2 FQGTGA. Trimming took off 2 bases at V and 5 bases at J, with 7 bases between the two ends. In DNA, the CDR3 is TGTGCCAGCAGCTTAGGGGGTCACAATGAGCAGTTCTTC. As protein: CASSLGGHNEQFF. The full variable domain, with the rest looked up from reference TRBV7-3 and TRBJ2-1, is GAGVSQTPSNKVTEKGKYVELRCDPISGHTALYWYRQSLGQGPEFLIYFQGTGAADDSGLPNDRFFAVRPEGSVSTLKIQRTERGDSAVYLCASSLGGHNEQFFGPGTRLTVL.

This chain joins TRBV6-5 and TRBJ2-7; D gene ambiguous. Per the germline V gene, CDR1 is MNHEY and CDR2 is SVGAGI. The V end was cut by 2 bases, the J end by 7 bases, with 15 bases between. The CDR3 consists of 14 residues. The CDR3 DNA reads as TGTGCCAGCAGTTACAGGGCCCGGGTTCGGGAGCAGTACTTC. As protein: CASSYRARVREQYF.

The chain recombines TRBV7-9 with TRBJ2-4, with 7 bases fitting TRBD2. This CDR3 has 18 amino acids. J gave up 1 base and V 0 bases, and 9 bases lay outside the gene matches. CDR1 is SEHNR and CDR2 is FQNEAQ in the germline V gene (reference sequence). The CDR3 nucleotides read TGTGCCAGCAGCTTAGCGGGAGGGAGGGAAGCGGCCAAAAACATTCAGTACTTC. Translated: CASSLAGGREAAKNIQYF.

This chain connects TRBV30 to TRBJ2-1; D uncertain. The ends were cut back, 0 bases at V and 12 bases at J, with 9 bases in the middle. CDR1 is GTSNPN, CDR2 SVGIG, per germline (reference sequence). The length of the CDR3 is 11 residues. CDR3 protein: CAWSVGSGQFF. The CDR3 bases are TGTGCCTGGAGTGTAGGTTCTGGGCAGTTCTTC.

The rearrangement uses TRBV7-6 and TRBJ2-7; 8 positions match TRBD1. CDR1 is SGHVS and CDR2 is FNYEAQ in the germline V gene. This CDR3 is built from 13 residues. Trimming cost V 6 bases and J 3 bases; bases outside gene matches: 4. In DNA form, the CDR3 reads TGTGCCAGCAGACAAGGACAGGGCTACGAGCAGTACTTC. It is translated as CASRQGQGYEQYF.

With regard to this clone: One junction end disagrees with the germline gene, perhaps due to a read error. The chain recombines TRBV27 with TRBJ1-2, with D possibly matching TRBD1 (5 bases). This CDR3 region has 13 residues. Germline loops: CDR1 MNHEY, CDR2 SMNVEV (reference sequence). CDR3 region: CASSRGQGHGCTF. In DNA, the CDR3 is TGTGCCAGCAGTCGGGGCCAAGGCCATGGCTGCACCTTC.

The gene calls are TRBV9 and TRBJ2-7, with 8 positions matching TRBD2. The CDR3 loop spans 15 amino acids. CDR1 and CDR2 from the germline V gene are SGDLS and YYNGEE. The V segment lost 2 bases and the J segment 4 bases; nucleotides outside the gene matches: 8. The CDR3 sequence: CASSVSGVKGYEQYF. The CDR3 DNA reads TGTGCCAGCAGCGTTAGCGGGGTCAAGGGATACGAGCAGTACTTC.

V is TRBV7-3 and J is TRBJ1-1; TRBD1 matches 7 bases. CDR1 is SGHTA and CDR2 is FQGTGA in the germline V gene. J was trimmed by 3 bases and V by 3 bases; bases with no gene match: 1. The CDR3 contains 13 residues. The CDR3 loop is CASSFDRDTEAFF. The CDR3 DNA reads as TGTGCCAGCAGCTTCGACAGGGACACTGAAGCTTTCTTT.